One and the same sample provided the 29 T cell receptor beta chains below, sequenced in a study of post-analysis software for immune sequencing data. Study-level points and caveats: In patients, TRBV5-6, TRBV5-1 and TRBV20-1 belonged to five TRBV segments found more frequently than in controls.

What these receptors recognize is not known. The library was made from cDNA and included unique molecular identifiers. TCRdb re-derived calls from the PCR reads in MiXCR, one entry per CDR3 protein. The sample shows 650,000 to 900,000 distinct CDR3 sequences, roughly 50% of them seen only once. The sample comprised blood. The origin of the receptors is a girl aged 10 to 17 with multiple sclerosis.

The chain is built from TRBV5-6 and TRBJ2-5; 10 bases fit TRBD2. J was trimmed by 4 bases and V by 1 base; bases with no gene match: 7. The CDR3 consists of 16 residues. Germline CDR1 reads SGHDT; CDR2 reads YYEEEE. CDR3 bases: TGTGCCAGCAGCTTGCGAGCGGGAGGGGTCAGAGAGACCCAGTACTTC. Its translation is CASSLRAGGVRETQYF.

The gene calls are TRBV20-1 and TRBJ2-7; D call uncertain. The CDR3 runs 13 residues. Germline CDR1 reads DFQATT; CDR2 reads SNEGSKA (reference sequence). Trimming removed 0 bases from V and 5 bases from J, with 11 bases in between. The CDR3 DNA reads as TGCAGTGCTAGAGATCCAGGAGCAGACGAGCAGTACTTC. Protein: CSARDPGADEQYF.

The rearrangement uses TRBV29-1 and TRBJ2-7, with a weak D call TRBD2 (6 bases). The length of the CDR3 is 15 residues. Per the germline V gene, CDR1 is SQVTM and CDR2 is ANQGSEA. V was cut by 3 bases and J by 2 bases, with 17 bases left in between. CDR3 sequence: CSVEQSGLPPYEQYF. The CDR3 DNA reads TGCAGCGTTGAGCAAAGCGGGTTGCCCCCCTACGAGCAGTACTTC.

V gene TRBV4-3 combines with J gene TRBJ2-1; 11 bases are shared with TRBD2. Germline V CDR1 and CDR2: LGHNA, YSLEER. This CDR3 is 14 amino acids long. V lost 4 bases to trimming and J lost 5 bases; unmatched junction nucleotides: 1. CDR3 DNA sequence: TGCGCCAGCAGCCCTAGCGGGAGGCACAATGAGCAGTTCTTC. This translates into CASSPSGRHNEQFF.

In DNA form, the CDR3 reads TGCGCCAGCAGCCAAGATATCGTTCGGACAGCTGAAGCTTTCTTT. Translating it yields CASSQDIVRTAEAFF. This chain connects TRBV4-1 to TRBJ1-1; D is perhaps TRBD1 (6 bases). Germline lookup yields CDR1 MGHRA and CDR2 YSYEKL. This CDR3 has 15 residues. Trimming pared 0 bases from V and 6 bases from J, leaving 14 bases between.

The J gene is TRBJ2-5, the V gene TRBV27; D gene uncertain. The CDR3 length is 13 residues. Germline V gives CDR1 MNHEY, CDR2 SMNVEV (reference sequence). Trimming removed 5 bases from V and 4 bases from J, with 11 bases in between. The CDR3 region is CASSPRRAETQYF. CDR3 in DNA: TGTGCCAGCAGTCCGCGAAGGGCAGAGACCCAGTACTTC.

This clonotype was seen a handful of times. The V gene is TRBV12-3 or TRBV12-4, the J gene TRBJ1-5; no reliable D call. The CDR3 is 12 amino acids. V was trimmed by 3 bases and J by 7 bases, leaving 7 bases between them. CDR3 nucleotides: TGTGCCAGCAGTTTCACGTTCCAGCCCCAGCATTTT. Amino acid sequence: CASSFTFQPQHF.

The chain recombines TRBV9 with TRBJ2-1; the D gene is possibly TRBD1 (5 bases). The CDR3 runs to 17 residues. The germline V gene has CDR1 SGDLS and CDR2 YYNGEE. Trimming removed 4 bases from V and 6 bases from J, with 23 bases in between. The CDR3: CASSPTALQATRNEQFF. CDR3 coding DNA: TGTGCCAGCAGCCCAACCGCCCTACAGGCCACCCGCAATGAGCAGTTCTTC.

This chain uses TRBV30 with TRBJ2-1, with D hard to call. Germline V gene data show CDR1 as GTSNPN and CDR2 as SVGIG (reference sequence). The CDR3 covers 10 residues. Trimming cost V 0 bases and J 7 bases, with 1 base left between them. Written as DNA, the CDR3 is TGTGCCTGGAGTGTAAATGAGCAGTTCTTC. It specifies CAWSVNEQFF.

This sequence joins TRBV12-3 or TRBV12-4 and TRBJ2-3, with 10 bases lining up with TRBD2. V trimming: 5 bases; J trimming: 2 bases; junction bases outside the gene matches: 13. This CDR3 comprises 18 residues. CDR3 bases: TGTGCCAGCAGTCGTATACCGCCCGGGACTAGCGACACAGATACGCAGTATTTT. It specifies CASSRIPPGTSDTDTQYF.

J is TRBJ2-7 and V is TRBV5-1, with TRBD2 matching over 7 bases. V lost 2 bases, J lost 7 bases, and 15 bases stayed unmatched. From germline, CDR1 is SGHRS and CDR2 YFSETQ. This CDR3 is 16 amino acids long. CDR3 in DNA: TGCGCCAGCAGCTTAGCCGGGACTATCCCTGCCGAGGAGCAGTACTTC. It encodes CASSLAGTIPAEEQYF.

This clonotype has a handful of counts. CDR3 protein: CASSHQGTGSYGYTF. The CDR3 DNA reads TGTGCCAGCAGCCACCAGGGGACAGGGTCCTATGGCTACACCTTC. The chain recombines TRBV3-1 with TRBJ1-2; 9 positions match TRBD1. The ends lost 3 bases at V and 4 bases at J; junction bases unmatched: 6. CDR3 length: 15 amino acids. The germline gives CDR1 LGHDT, CDR2 YNNKEL (reference sequence).

The genes are TRBV10-3 and TRBJ2-1; 9 positions match TRBD1. Germline assignment: CDR1 ENHRY and CDR2 SYGVKD. V lost 2 bases to trimming and J lost 0 bases; unmatched junction nucleotides: 11. CDR3 size: 19 residues. The CDR3 DNA reads TGTGCCATCAGTGAGCCGGGACAGGGCGGGGTACACTCCTACAATGAGCAGTTCTTC. Its translation: CAISEPGQGGVHSYNEQFF.

This clonotype was counted a few times. A junction end diverges from the germline sequence, so it may reflect a read error. The chain joins TRBV12-3 or TRBV12-4 to TRBJ2-6; TRBD1 matches at 9 bases. This CDR3 has 16 amino acids. The CDR3 here is CASSPQGAVGANILTF. CDR3 bases: TGTGCCAGCAGTCCACAGGGGGCGGTTGGGGCCAACATCCTGACTTTC.

V usage is TRBV7-2 and J usage is TRBJ2-5; 8 nucleotides agree with TRBD2. The CDR3 extends over 15 amino acids. Trimming took 5 bases from V and 5 from J; bases not matched to a gene: 10. Germline CDR1 and CDR2: SGHTA and FQGNSA. CDR3 loop: CASSPVAGGRETQYF. CDR3 nucleotides: TGTGCCAGCAGCCCAGTCGCGGGGGGCCGGGAGACCCAGTACTTC.

The chain uses TRBV5-5 and TRBJ2-1, with 8 bases lining up with TRBD2. Germline V CDR1 and CDR2: SGHKS, YYEKEE (reference sequence). The ends lost 4 bases at V and 12 bases at J; junction bases unmatched: 15. The CDR3 is 15 residues long. CDR3 nucleotide sequence: TGTGCCAGCAGCCTCGCCCTAGCGGGCATAGATGGGCAGTTCTTC. Its protein is CASSLALAGIDGQFF.

The gene calls are TRBV2 and TRBJ1-2; unclear D gene. V was shortened by 1 base and J by 4 bases, with 7 bases between the two germline ends. The CDR3 is 13 amino acids. Per germline, CDR1 SNHLY and CDR2 FYNNEI. CDR3 region: CASSEEQSYGYTF. CDR3 DNA sequence: TGTGCCAGCAGTGAAGAGCAGAGCTATGGCTACACCTTC.

This clonotype turned up a few times. This chain connects TRBV2 to TRBJ2-7; D gene uncertain. Trimming stripped 3 bases from V and 0 bases from J, with 18 bases between. Looked up from germline, CDR1 is SNHLY and CDR2 is FYNNEI. This CDR3 region has 17 residues. CDR3 amino acids: CASSDPLGLASSYEQYF. The CDR3 region has the DNA TGTGCCAGCAGTGACCCCCTGGGGTTGGCTAGCTCCTACGAGCAGTACTTC.

This chain uses TRBV7-2 with TRBJ2-2; a weak D match, TRBD1 (6 bases). The ends were cut back, 2 bases at V and 6 bases at J, with 7 bases in the middle. The CDR3 runs to 13 residues. Germline CDR1 is SGHTA and CDR2 is FQGNSA. CDR3 DNA sequence: TGTGCCAGCAGCTTACCAGGGGCCGGGGAGCTGTTTTTT. Protein sequence: CASSLPGAGELFF. Full variable domain (remainder filled in from reference TRBV7-2 and TRBJ2-2): GAGVSQSPSNKVTEKGKDVELRCDPISGHTALYWYRQSLGQGLEFLIYFQGNSAPDKSGLPSDRFSAERTGGSVSTLTIQRTQQEDSAVYLCASSLPGAGELFFGEGSRLTVL.

The chain carries TRBV11-2 and TRBJ1-1, with D uncertain. Germline V gives CDR1 SGHAT, CDR2 FQNNGV. V lost 5 bases to trimming and J lost 6 bases, with 13 bases between them. CDR3 length equals 13 residues. The CDR3 bases are TGTGCCAGCAGCCCCGGTAGGATGGCTGAAGCTTTCTTT. Translation gives CASSPGRMAEAFF.

A few counts support this clonotype. This rearrangement joins TRBV6-1 to TRBJ2-7; 7 nucleotides line up with TRBD1. CDR1 and CDR2 (germline): MNHNS, SASEGT. Trimming cost V 11 bases and J 0 bases; bases outside gene matches: 7. This CDR3 contains 13 residues. CDR3 DNA: TGTGCCGTGACAGGGACCCTCTCCTACGAGCAGTACTTC. This gives the protein CAVTGTLSYEQYF.

This clonotype was picked up many times. This chain uses TRBV3-1 with TRBJ2-3; 12 nucleotides line up with TRBD2. The CDR3 contains 15 residues. The V and J ends lost 2 bases and 4 bases, in that order; junction bases with no gene match: 1. Germline values: CDR1 LGHDT, CDR2 YNNKEL (reference sequence). The CDR3 is CASSQLAGGADTQYF. The DNA of the CDR3 is TGTGCCAGCAGCCAACTAGCGGGAGGGGCAGATACGCAGTATTTT.

The rearrangement uses TRBV12-5 and TRBJ2-1; tentatively, D is TRBD2 (6 bases). The V gene lost 5 bases and the J gene lost 6 bases, with 14 bases spanning the gap. CDR1 and CDR2 from the germline V gene are LGHNT and FRNRAP. This CDR3 contains 14 residues. For the CDR3, the DNA is TGTGCTAGTGGTCAACGCGACGGGGGCAATGAGCAGTTCTTC. As protein: CASGQRDGGNEQFF.

The chain employs TRBV7-9 and TRBJ2-7; weak D call: TRBD2 (5 bases). The CDR3 has 14 residues. V dropped 2 bases and J dropped 2 bases, with 10 bases sitting between them. The germline V gene encodes CDR1 SEHNR and CDR2 FQNEAQ (reference sequence). CDR3 nucleotides: TGTGCCAGCAGCTTAAGCCTAGCCACCTACGAGCAGTACTTC. Amino acids: CASSLSLATYEQYF.

V usage is TRBV4-1 and J usage is TRBJ2-4; 10 bases are a match to TRBD1. CDR3 size: 19 residues. Germline CDR1 and CDR2: MGHRA and YSYEKL. J gave up 0 bases and V 4 bases, and 12 bases lay outside the gene matches. The CDR3, as DNA: TGCGCCAGCAGCCTAATGCACGGACAGGGGGTCCTAGCCAAAAACATTCAGTACTTC. This gives the protein CASSLMHGQGVLAKNIQYF.

The rearrangement joins TRBV3-1 to TRBJ2-1; 14 nucleotides agree with TRBD2. The length of the CDR3 is 16 residues. Unmatched junction bases numbered 6, after V lost 2 bases and J lost 9 bases. Per germline, CDR1 LGHDT and CDR2 YNNKEL (reference sequence). In nucleotides, the CDR3 is TGTGCCAGCAGCCAATCGGGACTAGCGGGAGTGGGTGAGCAGTTCTTC. Its protein product is CASSQSGLAGVGEQFF.

This clonotype was counted between two and nine times. J is TRBJ2-3 and V is TRBV7-9; 9 bases are shared with TRBD1. V lost 1 base to trimming and J lost 0 bases; unmatched junction nucleotides: 14. Germline V lookup: CDR1 SEHNR, CDR2 FQNEAQ (reference sequence). CDR3 size: 20 residues. CDR3 in amino acids: CASSLVGSGQGVRSTDTQYF. The CDR3 nucleotides read TGTGCCAGCAGCTTAGTAGGGTCGGGACAGGGTGTCCGAAGCACAGATACGCAGTATTTT.

CDR3 amino acids: CASSQGEYQETQYF. The CDR3 nucleotides are TGTGCCAGCAGCCAAGGAGAGTACCAAGAGACCCAGTACTTC. The chain carries TRBV7-9 and TRBJ2-5; no clear D gene. V dropped 5 bases and J dropped 0 bases, with 10 bases sitting between them. There are 14 residues in the CDR3. Per the germline V gene, CDR1 is SEHNR and CDR2 is FQNEAQ (reference sequence).

This clonotype has only one observation. V usage is TRBV6-1 and J usage is TRBJ2-1; 11 bases align to TRBD2. J was trimmed by 6 bases and V by 7 bases; bases with no gene match: 8. This CDR3 contains 15 residues. Germline V gene lookup returns CDR1 MNHNS and CDR2 SASEGT. The CDR3 protein is CASIIAGGPGNEQFF. As DNA, the CDR3 is TGTGCCAGCATAATAGCGGGAGGGCCGGGCAATGAGCAGTTCTTC.